Listed here are 6 T cell receptor beta chains from one sample, sequenced in a study of graft-versus-host responses after intestinal transplantation. The antigens these receptors bind are not known. TCRdb's table, derived via immunoSEQ multiplex PCR, lists solely in-frame clones and lacks some. In the table there are 89,000 or so clones, roughly 80% of which are singletons. The specimen was unstimulated CD4+ T cells sorted from spleen or lymph node cells, collected before intestinal transplant. These receptors all stem from a human donor who received an intestinal transplant.

There are a few counts of this clone. The CDR3: CASSYGSQETQYF. CDR3 in DNA: TGTGCCAGCAGTTACGGCAGCCAAGAGACCCAGTACTTC. This rearrangement joins TRBV6-6 to TRBJ2-5, with D unresolved. The CDR3 loop spans 13 amino acids. V gave up 2 bases and J gave up 1 base, with 5 bases separating them. Germline V gives CDR1 MNHNY, CDR2 SVGAGI (reference sequence).

The rearrangement links TRBV5-1 to TRBJ2-1; D is perhaps TRBD2 (7 bases). Germline CDR1 SGHRS, CDR2 YFSETQ. This CDR3 has 15 residues. Trimming took off 7 bases at V and 3 bases at J, with 17 bases between the two ends. The CDR3 region is CASFLGGGDYNEQFF. The DNA of the CDR3 is TGCGCCAGCTTCCTGGGAGGGGGGGACTACAATGAGCAGTTCTTC.

The count of this clone is one. This chain uses TRBV19 with TRBJ1-4, with D hard to call. This CDR3 has 15 amino acids. Per germline, CDR1 LNHDA and CDR2 SQIVND (reference sequence). The V end was cut by 7 bases, the J end by 0 bases, with 12 bases between. The chain's CDR3 is CASKQYSATNEKLFF. The CDR3 DNA follows: TGTGCCAGTAAACAATACAGTGCAACTAATGAAAAACTGTTTTTT.

This chain joins TRBV9 and TRBJ1-2; 10 nucleotides align to TRBD1. The trim removed 0 bases at V and 5 bases at J, leaving 7 bases unmatched. CDR3 length: 16 residues. The V gene's germline CDR1 is SGDLS and CDR2 YYNGEE. The CDR3 nucleotides are TGTGCCAGCAGCGTAGGCGGGACAGGGGCGGGTTATGGCTACACCTTC. It codes for CASSVGGTGAGYGYTF.

This chain uses TRBV11-3 with TRBJ1-2, with 8 nucleotides matching TRBD1. V lost 5 bases to trimming and J lost 11 bases; unmatched junction nucleotides: 7. The CDR3 loop spans 12 amino acids. From germline, CDR1 is SGHNT and CDR2 YENEEA. CDR3 sequence: CASSQRGQEYTF. DNA of the CDR3: TGTGCCAGCAGCCAGAGGGGACAGGAGTACACCTTC.

This chain connects TRBV7-2 to TRBJ2-2, with a tentative D call TRBD1 (6 bases). CDR3 size: 18 residues. The V end was cut by 6 bases, the J end by 4 bases, with 24 bases between. Germline CDR1 and CDR2: SGHTA and FQGNSA. The CDR3 protein is CASSLSYRWGLGTGELFF. DNA for the CDR3: TGTGCCAGCAGTTTGTCTTACAGGTGGGGGCTAGGCACCGGGGAGCTGTTTTTT.